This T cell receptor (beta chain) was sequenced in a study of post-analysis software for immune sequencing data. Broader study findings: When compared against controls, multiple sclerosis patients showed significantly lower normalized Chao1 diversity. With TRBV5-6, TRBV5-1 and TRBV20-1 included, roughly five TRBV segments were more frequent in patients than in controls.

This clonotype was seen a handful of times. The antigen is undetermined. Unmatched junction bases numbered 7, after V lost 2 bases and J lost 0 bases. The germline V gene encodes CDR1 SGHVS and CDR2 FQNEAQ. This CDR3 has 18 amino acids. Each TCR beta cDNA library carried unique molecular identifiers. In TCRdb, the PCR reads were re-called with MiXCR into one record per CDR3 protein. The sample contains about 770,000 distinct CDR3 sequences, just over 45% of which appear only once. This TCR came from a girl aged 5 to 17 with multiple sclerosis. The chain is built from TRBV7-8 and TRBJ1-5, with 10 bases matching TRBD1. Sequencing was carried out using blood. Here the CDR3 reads CASSLIVGTGVSNQPQHF. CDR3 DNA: TGTGCCAGCAGCTTAATAGTGGGGACAGGGGTTAGCAATCAGCCCCAGCATTTT.